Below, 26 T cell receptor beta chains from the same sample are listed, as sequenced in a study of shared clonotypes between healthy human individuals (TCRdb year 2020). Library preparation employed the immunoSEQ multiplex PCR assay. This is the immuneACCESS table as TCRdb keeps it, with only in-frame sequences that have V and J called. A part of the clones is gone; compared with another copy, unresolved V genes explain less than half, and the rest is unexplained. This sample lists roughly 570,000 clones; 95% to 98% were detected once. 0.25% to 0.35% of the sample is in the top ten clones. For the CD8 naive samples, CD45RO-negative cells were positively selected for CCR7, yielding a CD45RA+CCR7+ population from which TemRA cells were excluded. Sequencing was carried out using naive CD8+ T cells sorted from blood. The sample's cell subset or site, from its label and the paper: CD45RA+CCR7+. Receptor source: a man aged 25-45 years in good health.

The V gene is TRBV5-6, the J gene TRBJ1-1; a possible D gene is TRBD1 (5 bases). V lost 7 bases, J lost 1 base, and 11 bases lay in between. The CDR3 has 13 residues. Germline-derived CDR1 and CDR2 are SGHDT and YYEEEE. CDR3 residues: CASREDKNTEAFF. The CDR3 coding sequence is TGTGCCAGCCGGGAGGACAAGAACACTGAAGCTTTCTTT. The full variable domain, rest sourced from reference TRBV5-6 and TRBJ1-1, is DAGVTQSPTHLIKTRGQQVTLRCSPKSGHDTVSWYQQALGQGPQFIFQYYEEEERQRGNFPDRFSGHQFPNYSSELNVNALLLGDSALYLCASREDKNTEAFFGQGTRLTVV.

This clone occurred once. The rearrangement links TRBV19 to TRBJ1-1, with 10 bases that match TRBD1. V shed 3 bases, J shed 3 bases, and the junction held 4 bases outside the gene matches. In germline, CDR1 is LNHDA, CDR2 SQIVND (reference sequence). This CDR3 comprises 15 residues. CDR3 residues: CASSIDRGLDTEAFF. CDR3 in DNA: TGTGCCAGTAGTATCGACAGGGGGCTTGACACTGAAGCTTTCTTT.

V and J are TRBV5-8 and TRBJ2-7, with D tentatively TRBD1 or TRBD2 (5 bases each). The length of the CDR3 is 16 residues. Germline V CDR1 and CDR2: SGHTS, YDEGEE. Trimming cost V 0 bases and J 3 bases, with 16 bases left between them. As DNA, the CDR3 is TGTGCCAGCAGCTTGGGAGAGGGGTTTCTCGGCTACGAGCAGTACTTC. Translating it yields CASSLGEGFLGYEQYF.

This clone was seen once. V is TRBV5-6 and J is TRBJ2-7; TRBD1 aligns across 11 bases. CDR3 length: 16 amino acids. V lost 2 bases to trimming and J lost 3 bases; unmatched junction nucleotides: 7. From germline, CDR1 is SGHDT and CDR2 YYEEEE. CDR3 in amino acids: CASSFSGTGGYYEQYF. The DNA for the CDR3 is TGTGCCAGCAGCTTTTCCGGGACAGGGGGATACTACGAGCAGTACTTC. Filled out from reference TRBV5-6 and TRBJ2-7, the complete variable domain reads DAGVTQSPTHLIKTRGQQVTLRCSPKSGHDTVSWYQQALGQGPQFIFQYYEEEERQRGNFPDRFSGHQFPNYSSELNVNALLLGDSALYLCASSFSGTGGYYEQYFGPGTRLTVT.

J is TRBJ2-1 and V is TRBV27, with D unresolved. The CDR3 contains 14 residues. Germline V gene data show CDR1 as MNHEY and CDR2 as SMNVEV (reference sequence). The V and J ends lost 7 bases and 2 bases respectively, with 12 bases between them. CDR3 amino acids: CASMAAKTYNEQFF. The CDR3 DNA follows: TGTGCCAGCATGGCGGCCAAGACCTACAATGAGCAGTTCTTC.

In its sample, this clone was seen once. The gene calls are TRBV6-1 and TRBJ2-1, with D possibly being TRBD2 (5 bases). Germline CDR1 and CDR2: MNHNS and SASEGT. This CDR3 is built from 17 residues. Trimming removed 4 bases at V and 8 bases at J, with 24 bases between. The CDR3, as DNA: TGTGCCAGCAGTGCCGCTAGCCCAATTCAGGCTCGCGATGAGCAGTTCTTC. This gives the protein CASSAASPIQARDEQFF.

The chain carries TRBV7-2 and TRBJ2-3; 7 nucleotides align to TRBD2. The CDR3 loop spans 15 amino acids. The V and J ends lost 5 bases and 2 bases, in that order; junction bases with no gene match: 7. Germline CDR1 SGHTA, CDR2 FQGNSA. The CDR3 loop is CASSRGRPSTDTQYF. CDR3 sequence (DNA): TGTGCCAGCAGCCGCGGGAGACCTTCCACAGATACGCAGTATTTT.

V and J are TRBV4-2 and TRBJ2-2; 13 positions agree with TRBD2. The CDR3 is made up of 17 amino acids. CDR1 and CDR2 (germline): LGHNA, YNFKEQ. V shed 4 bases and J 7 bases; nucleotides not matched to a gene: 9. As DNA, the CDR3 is TGTGCCAGCAGCCCACTAGCGGGAGGGCCTTCGGGCGGGGAGCTGTTTTTT. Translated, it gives CASSPLAGGPSGGELFF.

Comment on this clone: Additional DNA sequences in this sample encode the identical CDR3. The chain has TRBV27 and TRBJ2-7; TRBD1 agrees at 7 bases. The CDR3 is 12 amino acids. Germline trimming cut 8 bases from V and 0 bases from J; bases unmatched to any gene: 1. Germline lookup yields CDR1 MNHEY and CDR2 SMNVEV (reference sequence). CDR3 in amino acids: CASRTGSYEQYF. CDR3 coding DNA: TGTGCCAGCCGGACAGGCTCCTACGAGCAGTACTTC.

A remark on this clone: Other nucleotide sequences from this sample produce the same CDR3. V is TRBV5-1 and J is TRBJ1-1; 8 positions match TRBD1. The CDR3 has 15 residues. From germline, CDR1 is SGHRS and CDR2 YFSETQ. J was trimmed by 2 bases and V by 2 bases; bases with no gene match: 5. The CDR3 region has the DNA TGCGCCAGCAGCTTAGGGACAGGAGAAAACACTGAAGCTTTCTTT. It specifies CASSLGTGENTEAFF.

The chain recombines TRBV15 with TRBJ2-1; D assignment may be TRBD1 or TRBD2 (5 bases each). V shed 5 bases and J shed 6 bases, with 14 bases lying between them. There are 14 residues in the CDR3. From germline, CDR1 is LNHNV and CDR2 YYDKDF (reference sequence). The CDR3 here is CATSPHRTGNEQFF. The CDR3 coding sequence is TGTGCCACCAGCCCCCACAGGACTGGCAATGAGCAGTTCTTC.

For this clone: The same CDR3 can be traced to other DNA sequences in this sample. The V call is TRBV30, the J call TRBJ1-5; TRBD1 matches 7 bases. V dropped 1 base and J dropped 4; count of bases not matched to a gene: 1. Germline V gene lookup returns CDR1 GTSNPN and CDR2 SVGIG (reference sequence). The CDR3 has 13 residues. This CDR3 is CAWSGQGNQPQHF. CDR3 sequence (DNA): TGTGCCTGGAGTGGACAGGGAAATCAGCCCCAGCATTTT.

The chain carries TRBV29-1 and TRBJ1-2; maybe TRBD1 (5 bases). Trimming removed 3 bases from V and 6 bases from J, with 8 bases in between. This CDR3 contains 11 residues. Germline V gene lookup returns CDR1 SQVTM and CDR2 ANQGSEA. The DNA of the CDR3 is TGCAGCGTTGATGTGGGGGATGGCTACACCTTC. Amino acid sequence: CSVDVGDGYTF.

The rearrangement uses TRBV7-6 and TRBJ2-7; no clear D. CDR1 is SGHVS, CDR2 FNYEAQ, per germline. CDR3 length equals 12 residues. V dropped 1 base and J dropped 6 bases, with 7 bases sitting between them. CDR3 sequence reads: CASSLEGVEQYF. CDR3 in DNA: TGTGCCAGCAGCTTAGAAGGTGTCGAGCAGTACTTC.

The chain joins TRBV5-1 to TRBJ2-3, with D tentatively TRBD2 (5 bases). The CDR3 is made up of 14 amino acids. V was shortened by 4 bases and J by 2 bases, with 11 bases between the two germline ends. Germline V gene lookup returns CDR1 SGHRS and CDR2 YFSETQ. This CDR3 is CASSPDYPTDTQYF. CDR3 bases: TGCGCCAGCAGCCCTGACTACCCCACAGATACGCAGTATTTT.

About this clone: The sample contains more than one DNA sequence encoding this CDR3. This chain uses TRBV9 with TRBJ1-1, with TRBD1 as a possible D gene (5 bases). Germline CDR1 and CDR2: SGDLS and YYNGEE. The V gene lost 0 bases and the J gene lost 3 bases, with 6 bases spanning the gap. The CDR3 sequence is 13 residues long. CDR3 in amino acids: CASSVGGDTEAFF. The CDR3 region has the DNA TGTGCCAGCAGCGTAGGGGGCGACACTGAAGCTTTCTTT. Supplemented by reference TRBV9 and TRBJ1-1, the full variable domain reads DSGVTQTPKHLITATGQRVTLRCSPRSGDLSVYWYQQSLDQGLQFLIQYYNGEERAKGNILERFSAQQFPDLHSELNLSSLELGDSALYFCASSVGGDTEAFFGQGTRLTVV.

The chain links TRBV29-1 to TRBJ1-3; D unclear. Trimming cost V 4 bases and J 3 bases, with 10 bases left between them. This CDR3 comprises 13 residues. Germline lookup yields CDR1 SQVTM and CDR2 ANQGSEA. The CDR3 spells CSVVGINGNTIYF. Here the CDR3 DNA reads TGCAGCGTTGTGGGGATTAATGGAAACACCATATATTTT.

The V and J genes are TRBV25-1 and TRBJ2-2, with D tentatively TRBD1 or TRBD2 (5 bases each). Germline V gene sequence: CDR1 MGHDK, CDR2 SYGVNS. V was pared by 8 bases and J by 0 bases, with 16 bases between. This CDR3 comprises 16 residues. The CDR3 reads CASGWDGDANTGELFF. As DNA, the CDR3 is TGTGCCAGCGGTTGGGACGGCGACGCGAACACCGGGGAGCTGTTTTTT.

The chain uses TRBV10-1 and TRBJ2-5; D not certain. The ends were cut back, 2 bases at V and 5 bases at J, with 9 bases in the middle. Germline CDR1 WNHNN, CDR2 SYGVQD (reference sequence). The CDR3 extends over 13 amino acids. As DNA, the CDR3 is TGCGCCAGCAGTGAGCCCCCTTCCGAGACCCAGTACTTC. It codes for CASSEPPSETQYF.

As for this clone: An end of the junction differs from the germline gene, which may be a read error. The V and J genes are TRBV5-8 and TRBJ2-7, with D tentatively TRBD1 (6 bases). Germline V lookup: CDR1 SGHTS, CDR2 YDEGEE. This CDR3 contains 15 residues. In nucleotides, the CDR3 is TGTGCCAGCAGTTTGGCACAGGGTGTCCTCTACGAGCAGTACTTC. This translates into CASSLAQGVLYEQYF.

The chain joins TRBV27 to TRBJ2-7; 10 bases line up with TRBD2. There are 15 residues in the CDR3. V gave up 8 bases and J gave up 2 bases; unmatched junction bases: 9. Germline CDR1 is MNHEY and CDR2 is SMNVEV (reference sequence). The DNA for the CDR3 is TGTGCCAGCCGAGGACTAGCGGACCCAACCTACGAGCAGTACTTC. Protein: CASRGLADPTYEQYF.

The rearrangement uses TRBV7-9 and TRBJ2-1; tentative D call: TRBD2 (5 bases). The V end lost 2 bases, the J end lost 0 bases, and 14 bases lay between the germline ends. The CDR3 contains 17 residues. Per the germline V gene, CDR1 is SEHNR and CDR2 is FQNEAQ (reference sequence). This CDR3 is CASSLINWTLSYNEQFF. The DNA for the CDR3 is TGTGCCAGCAGCTTAATCAACTGGACTCTCTCCTACAATGAGCAGTTCTTC.

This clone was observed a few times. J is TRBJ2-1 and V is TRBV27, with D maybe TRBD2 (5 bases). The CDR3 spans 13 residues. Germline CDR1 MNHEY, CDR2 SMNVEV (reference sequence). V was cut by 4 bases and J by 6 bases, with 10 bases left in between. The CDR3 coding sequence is TGTGCCAGCAGTTGGAGGCTGATCAATGAGCAGTTCTTC. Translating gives CASSWRLINEQFF.

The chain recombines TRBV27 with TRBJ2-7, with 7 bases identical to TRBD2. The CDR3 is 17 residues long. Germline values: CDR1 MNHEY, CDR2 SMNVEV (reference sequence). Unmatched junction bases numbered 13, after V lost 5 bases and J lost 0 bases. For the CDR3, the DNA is TGTGCCAGCAGTCTAGGACCCACTAGCGTTAACTCCTACGAGCAGTACTTC. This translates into CASSLGPTSVNSYEQYF.

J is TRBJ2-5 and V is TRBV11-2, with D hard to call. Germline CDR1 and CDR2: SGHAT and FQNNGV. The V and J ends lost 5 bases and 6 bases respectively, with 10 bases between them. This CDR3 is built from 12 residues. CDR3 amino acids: CASSQTRQTQYF. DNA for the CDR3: TGTGCCAGCAGCCAAACCAGACAGACCCAGTACTTC. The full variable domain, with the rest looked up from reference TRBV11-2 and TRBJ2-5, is EAGVAQSPRYKIIEKRQSVAFWCNPISGHATLYWYQQILGQGPKLLIQFQNNGVVDDSQLPKDRFSAERLKGVDSTLKIQPAKLEDSAVYLCASSQTRQTQYFGPGTRLLVL.

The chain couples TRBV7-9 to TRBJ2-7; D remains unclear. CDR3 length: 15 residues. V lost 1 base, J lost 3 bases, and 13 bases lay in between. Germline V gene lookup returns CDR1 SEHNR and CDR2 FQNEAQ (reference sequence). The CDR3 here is CASSLESRPGYEQYF. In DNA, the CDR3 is TGTGCCAGCAGCTTAGAGTCCAGGCCTGGCTACGAGCAGTACTTC.